Listed below are T cell receptor beta chains from one sample, sequenced in a study of blood T cell repertoires in COVID-19. Produced via immunoSEQ multiplex PCR; TCRdb's table is partial and in-frame only. The repertoire holds some 170,000 clones, with 76% as singletons. Specimen: peripheral blood. These receptor sequences come from a woman between 45 and 60 years old with active or convalescent COVID-19. Both conserved end residues are part of each CDR3. The D gene is left open where the match is weak.

D,V,CDR3
NA,TRBV10-1,CASSVPAGKVKETQYF
TRBD2,TRBV25-1,CASTPPLAGVTDTQYF
TRBD1,TRBV10-3,CAISEGAVGQGYSYEQYF
NA,TRBV7-2,CASSFTTANTGELFF
TRBD1,TRBV25-1,CASRADRGSTGELFF
TRBD1,TRBV6-5,CASRDRGRTEAFF
NA,TRBV4-2,CASSQTGTGGLNEQFF
NA,TRBV19,CASSTNRDRDTQYF
TRBD1,TRBV5-6,CASSGGQGMSSPLHF
NA,TRBV30,CAWMGGSNEKLFF
NA,TRBV7-3,CASSQPGGIQYF
NA,TRBV6-5,CASVRGSEETQYF
TRBD2,TRBV5-5,CASSLDLAEPYEQYF
NA,TRBV7-8,CASSPRGTQETQYF
TRBD1,TRBV19,CASSPTGATSGANVLTF
TRBD1,TRBV2,CASNLGQGEETQYF
NA,TRBV6-5,CASKGSGTSYNEQFF
NA,TRBV6-5,CASSYSPVRGQKQFF
NA,TRBV5-1,CASSLALDTQYF
NA,TRBV19,CASSKAGRNNSPLHF
NA,TRBV9,CASNHGGETQYF
TRBD1,TRBV30,CAWSAGQYGYTF
TRBD1,TRBV10-1,CASSHPGQGVGGETQYF
NA,TRBV7-8,CASSFARGEDNSPLHF
TRBD1,TRBV6-2/TRBV6-3,CASSQGQGALETQYF
TRBD1,TRBV4-3,CASSQDALGLQGGKGGYYGYTF
TRBD1,TRBV6-2/TRBV6-3,CASSYRRGQSKNIQYF
TRBD1,TRBV30,CAWSTQGHSPLHF
NA,TRBV27,CASSLFAEAYEQYF
NA,TRBV29-1,CSVERDTGELFF
TRBD1,TRBV9,CASSMGQPVGDKYGYTF
NA,TRBV11-1,CASSPQGLNTEAFF
NA,TRBV18,CASSPELRSQETQYF
TRBD1,TRBV4-3,CASSQEDRLGEQYF
NA,TRBV28,CASSLYRTDGYTF
TRBD2,TRBV19,CASSMLRTSDTGELFF
NA,TRBV19,CASSPGGSNGYTF
TRBD1,TRBV12-3/TRBV12-4,CASSYRGTGELFF
TRBD1,TRBV18,CASSPRQGETQYF
TRBD1,TRBV18,CASSPRQGAISNYGYTF
NA,TRBV19,CASSPNAGQPAAFF
TRBD1,TRBV7-3,CASSLDRVNTEAFF
NA,TRBV7-2,CASSETWHSPLHF
TRBD2,TRBV4-3,CASSPTSVRSYEQYF
TRBD2,TRBV28,CASSSVAGSTDTQYF
NA,TRBV9,CASSLRDNLYEQYF
NA,TRBV6-5,CASRTQGRVYGYTF
NA,TRBV7-7,CASSLSTGLETQYF
TRBD2,TRBV7-8,CASSLATSGGSYEQYF
NA,TRBV9,CASSTRQFTGELFF
NA,TRBV27,CASRPGSTDTQYF
NA,TRBV6-2/TRBV6-3,CASSSRRETQYF
TRBD2,TRBV7-2,CASSLVASGDFNTQYF
NA,TRBV30,CACRENLNYGYTF
NA,TRBV6-2/TRBV6-3,CASSNRDGGAKNIQYF
TRBD1,TRBV4-3,CASSPMAAGGYGYTF
NA,TRBV3-1/TRBV3-2,CASRFKGGKGEAFF
TRBD1,TRBV28,CASSPATGALYEQYF
NA,TRBV10-3,CAISMTEPNTEAFF
TRBD1,TRBV5-1,CASSLVTGGTGELFF